The 18 T cell receptor beta chains below all came from one sample that was sequenced in a study of cytomegalovirus exposure and HLA in healthy donors. Primers: 60 Vbeta forward and 13 Jbeta reverse. The assay was immunoSEQ multiplex PCR, and TCRdb's table has in-frame clones only and misses some. In the table there are about 87,000 clones, approximately 7.6% of which are singletons. Sequencing was performed on PBMCs. These receptors came from a man in his forties or fifties in good health and CMV-seronegative.

This clone was detected only a few times. V gene TRBV6-6 combines with J gene TRBJ2-7, with 9 positions matching TRBD1. Looked up from germline, CDR1 is MNHNY and CDR2 is SVGAGI (reference sequence). The CDR3 contains 14 residues. Trimming at V came to 6 bases and at J to 4 bases, leaving 7 bases not matched to a gene. CDR3 nucleotide sequence: TGTGCCAGCAGACAGGGACAGGGCGTTTACGAGCAGTACTTC. Protein: CASRQGQGVYEQYF.

In DNA, the CDR3 is TGTGCCAGCAGTGGCGGGAGTCGGATGAACACTGAAGCTTTCTTT. As protein: CASSGGSRMNTEAFF. The chain employs TRBV5-6 and TRBJ1-1; D remains ambiguous. The V gene's germline CDR1 is SGHDT and CDR2 YYEEEE. This CDR3 spans 15 amino acids. Trimming stripped 5 bases from V and 0 bases from J, with 14 bases between.

This clone was seen a few times. CDR3 coding DNA: TGTGCCAGCAGTTTAACACCGGGACAGGGATTTAGCAATCAGCCCCAGCATTTT. It specifies CASSLTPGQGFSNQPQHF. The chain employs TRBV2 and TRBJ1-5, with 9 positions matching TRBD1. Germline trimming cut 5 bases from V and 0 bases from J; bases unmatched to any gene: 11. The CDR3 has 18 residues. From germline, CDR1 is SNHLY and CDR2 FYNNEI.

The chain uses TRBV5-4 and TRBJ2-2; weak D call: TRBD1 (5 bases). Germline assignment: CDR1 SGHNT and CDR2 YYREEE (reference sequence). With 4 bases removed from V and 0 bases from J, the gap between germline ends came to 16 bases. The CDR3 covers 17 residues. The CDR3 region is CASSGGTTGTNTGELFF. For the CDR3, the DNA is TGTGCCAGCAGCGGTGGCACCACAGGCACGAACACCGGGGAGCTGTTTTTT. Using reference TRBV5-4 and TRBJ2-2 for the parts outside the CDR3, the full variable domain is ETGVTQSPTHLIKTRGQQVTLRCSSQSGHNTVSWYQQALGQGPQFIFQYYREEENGRGNFPPRFSGLQFPNYSSELNVNALELDDSALYLCASSGGTTGTNTGELFFGEGSRLTVL.

The chain links TRBV6-1 to TRBJ1-2; D is unclear. The CDR3 spans 15 residues. V lost 2 bases to trimming and J lost 0 bases, with 10 bases between them. Germline lookup yields CDR1 MNHNS and CDR2 SASEGT. The CDR3 loop reads CASSEIVSANYGYTF. The CDR3 DNA reads TGTGCCAGCAGTGAAATAGTGTCGGCTAACTATGGCTACACCTTC.

This chain links TRBV2 with TRBJ1-6, with D uncertain. V was trimmed by 5 bases and J by 5 bases, leaving 22 bases between them. There are 18 residues in the CDR3. Germline V gene lookup returns CDR1 SNHLY and CDR2 FYNNEI. CDR3 sequence reads: CASSLALNGEIDNSPLHF. The CDR3 nucleotides read TGTGCCAGCAGTTTGGCACTAAACGGGGAAATTGATAATTCACCCCTCCACTTT.

This clone was found a few times. The rearrangement joins TRBV29-1 to TRBJ2-7; weak D call: TRBD2 (5 bases). This CDR3 has 12 amino acids. Germline V gene lookup returns CDR1 SQVTM and CDR2 ANQGSEA. V lost 3 bases to trimming and J lost 5 bases, with 11 bases between them. CDR3 in amino acids: CSVDSLADEQYF. CDR3 nucleotide sequence: TGCAGCGTTGATAGCCTAGCCGACGAGCAGTACTTC.

The rearrangement uses TRBV9 and TRBJ1-6, with no clear D. The germline V and J ends were trimmed by 1 base and 6 bases, with 17 bases remaining between them. CDR1 and CDR2 from the germline V gene are SGDLS and YYNGEE. The length of the CDR3 is 17 residues. In nucleotides, the CDR3 is TGTGCCAGCAGCGTATTAGGCGATTCGTCGGGTAATTCACCCCTCCACTTT. Amino acid sequence: CASSVLGDSSGNSPLHF.

This clone was counted a few times. The CDR3, as DNA: TGTGCCAGCACCCAGGGACTAGCTCGCTATGAGCAGTTCTTC. Its translation is CASTQGLARYEQFF. This chain connects TRBV4-2 to TRBJ2-1, with TRBD2 matching 9 bases. The CDR3 spans 14 residues. Germline V gene data show CDR1 as LGHNA and CDR2 as YNFKEQ. Germline trimming cut 7 bases from V and 8 bases from J; bases unmatched to any gene: 9.

Only a few counts were recorded for this clone. This sequence joins TRBV5-1 and TRBJ1-5; D perhaps matches TRBD1 (6 bases). The CDR3 runs 15 residues. Trimming removed 2 bases from V and 1 base from J, with 10 bases in between. Germline CDR1 and CDR2: SGHRS and YFSETQ. This CDR3 is CASSLQGGSNQPQHF. The CDR3 DNA follows: TGCGCCAGCAGCTTACAGGGCGGGAGCAATCAGCCCCAGCATTTT.

Only a few counts were recorded for this clone. This rearrangement joins TRBV18 to TRBJ2-5; TRBD2 matches 8 bases. Germline-derived CDR1 and CDR2 are KGHSH and LQKENI. The trim removed 4 bases at V and 5 bases at J, leaving 9 bases unmatched. The CDR3 consists of 15 residues. This CDR3 is CASSLGTGGHETQYF. For the CDR3, the DNA is TGTGCCAGCTCACTCGGAACGGGAGGGCACGAGACCCAGTACTTC.

The J gene is TRBJ2-7, the V gene TRBV28; TRBD1 might be the D (6 bases). In germline, CDR1 is MDHEN, CDR2 SYDVKM. V lost 2 bases and J lost 4, with 12 bases in between. This CDR3 is 14 amino acids long. Here the CDR3 reads CASSLLGGGYEQYF. The CDR3 nucleotides are TGTGCCAGCAGTTTACTTGGGGGCGGGTACGAGCAGTACTTC.

This clone was detected only a few times. This chain joins TRBV5-5 and TRBJ1-3; maybe TRBD1 (6 bases). With 4 bases removed from V and 0 bases from J, the gap between germline ends came to 14 bases. The CDR3 is 16 amino acids. Per the germline V gene, CDR1 is SGHKS and CDR2 is YYEKEE (reference sequence). The DNA of the CDR3 is TGTGCCAGCAGCCCCGCAGGGGCCGCCTCTGGAAACACCATATATTTT. It is translated as CASSPAGAASGNTIYF.

The V and J genes are TRBV5-4 and TRBJ2-2, with D maybe TRBD2 (5 bases). Deletions cut 0 bases from V and 0 bases from J, with 9 bases between. From germline, CDR1 is SGHNT and CDR2 YYREEE (reference sequence). The CDR3 sequence is 16 residues long. CDR3: CASSLVSGPNTGELFF. The CDR3 DNA is TGTGCCAGCAGCTTGGTAAGCGGACCGAACACCGGGGAGCTGTTTTTT.

The table lists this clone with many counts. This chain uses TRBV6-1 with TRBJ1-4; perhaps TRBD1 as D (6 bases). Germline CDR1 MNHNS, CDR2 SASEGT. V was clipped by 6 bases and J by 8 bases, with 13 bases between them. This CDR3 is 13 amino acids long. CDR3 nucleotides: TGTGCCAGCAGATCCGGACAGTTAGAAAAACTGTTTTTT. Its protein is CASRSGQLEKLFF.

This clone showed up just a few times. CDR3 DNA sequence: TGTGCCAGCAGCCCTCTCCGGGACAGGGGGTACGCCGGGGAGCTGTTTTTT. Its protein is CASSPLRDRGYAGELFF. This sequence joins TRBV7-2 and TRBJ2-2, with 11 positions matching TRBD1. Germline V gene lookup returns CDR1 SGHTA and CDR2 FQGNSA. The V and J ends lost 5 bases and 6 bases, in that order; junction bases with no gene match: 11. The CDR3 length is 17 residues.

This clone has just a few counts. J is TRBJ2-7 and V is TRBV7-6, with D possibly being TRBD1 (5 bases). The CDR3 contains 15 residues. Per germline, CDR1 SGHVS and CDR2 FNYEAQ. V was clipped by 1 base and J by 2 bases, with 12 bases between them. The CDR3 region is CASSLEGVETYEQYF. DNA for the CDR3: TGTGCCAGCAGCTTAGAAGGGGTTGAGACCTACGAGCAGTACTTC.

There are a few counts of this clone. This chain joins TRBV5-1 and TRBJ2-3; the D gene is possibly TRBD1 (5 bases). Trimming stripped 5 bases from V and 6 bases from J, with 10 bases between. This CDR3 is built from 12 residues. Germline V gene data show CDR1 as SGHRS and CDR2 as YFSETQ. DNA of the CDR3: TGCGCCAGCAGGGCAGGGTGGGATACGCAGTATTTT. Protein: CASRAGWDTQYF.